Shown below are 19 T cell receptor beta chains from a single sample sequenced in a study of identical twins. TCRdb reanalysed the 5' RACE reads using MiXCR and keeps one entry per CDR3 protein. Among 430,000 or so distinct CDR3 sequences listed, 20% to 30% were seen once. These data also formed part of another study, on T cells expressing NK-cell markers.

Sequenced sample: CD4+ T cells sorted from blood. The receptors stem from a woman between 18 and 29 years old in good health.

The CDR3 nucleotides are TGCGCCAGCAGGAAAGCGGGGTCGGATGAGCAGTTCTTC. Translated, it gives CASRKAGSDEQFF. The chain links TRBV10-1 to TRBJ2-1, with 7 bases fitting TRBD2. Germline assignment: CDR1 WNHNN and CDR2 SYGVQD (reference sequence). This CDR3 has 13 residues. J gave up 8 bases and V 6 bases, and 7 bases lay outside the gene matches.

The table lists this clonotype with a few counts. The chain carries TRBV12-3 or TRBV12-4 and TRBJ1-3; no firm D call. The CDR3 totals 12 residues. Between the trimmed V and J ends, which lost 8 bases and 0 bases, there was a span of 5 bases. CDR3 region: CASGLSGNTIYF. For the CDR3, the DNA is TGTGCCAGCGGACTCTCTGGAAACACCATATATTTT.

The rearrangement joins TRBV5-1 to TRBJ2-3; a weak D match, TRBD2 (6 bases). Germline CDR1 is SGHRS and CDR2 is YFSETQ. The CDR3 sequence is 16 residues long. V was shortened by 0 bases and J by 2 bases, with 13 bases between the two germline ends. The CDR3 nucleotides are TGCGCCAGCAGCTTGGTACGGGACTCAAACACAGATACGCAGTATTTT. Translating gives CASSLVRDSNTDTQYF.

The chain is built from TRBV20-1 and TRBJ2-1; D call uncertain. This CDR3 has 13 residues. The V end was cut by 7 bases, the J end by 1 base, with 11 bases between. Germline loops: CDR1 DFQATT, CDR2 SNEGSKA (reference sequence). The CDR3 DNA sequence: TGCAGTGTCGCTCGCGGATCCTACAATGAGCAGTTCTTC. It yields the protein CSVARGSYNEQFF.

There are a few counts of this clonotype. The genes are TRBV3-1 and TRBJ2-5, with no clear D. V gave up 2 bases and J gave up 2 bases, with 9 bases separating them. CDR1 and CDR2 from the germline V gene are LGHDT and YNNKEL (reference sequence). This CDR3 has 14 amino acids. DNA for the CDR3: TGTGCCAGCAGCCAATTGGCACTTCAAGAGACCCAGTACTTC. Amino acid sequence: CASSQLALQETQYF.

V and J are TRBV11-1 and TRBJ2-1; D may correspond to TRBD1 or TRBD2 (6 bases each). The V gene lost 8 bases and the J gene lost 8 bases, with 19 bases spanning the gap. The CDR3 totals 14 residues. Germline V gene sequence: CDR1 SGHAT, CDR2 FQDESV (reference sequence). The CDR3 loop is CASSYTRGADEQFF. The DNA for the CDR3 is TGTGCCAGCTCTTACACGAGGGGGGCGGATGAGCAGTTCTTC.

This clonotype occurred a few times. V usage is TRBV18 and J usage is TRBJ2-1; D uncertain. V lost 3 bases and J lost 1, with 10 bases in between. The CDR3 loop spans 15 amino acids. In germline, CDR1 is KGHSH, CDR2 LQKENI. The CDR3: CASSPTTYSYNEQFF. The CDR3 bases are TGTGCCAGCTCACCGACGACTTATTCCTACAATGAGCAGTTCTTC. Full variable domain (missing parts from reference TRBV18 and TRBJ2-1): NAGVMQNPRHLVRRRGQEARLRCSPMKGHSHVYWYRQLPEEGLKFMVYLQKENIIDESGMPKERFSAEFPKEGPSILRIQQVVRGDSAAYFCASSPTTYSYNEQFFGPGTRLTVL.

This chain uses TRBV9 with TRBJ2-7; tentatively, D is TRBD1 (6 bases). V was shortened by 3 bases and J by 0 bases, with 13 bases between the two germline ends. The germline V gene encodes CDR1 SGDLS and CDR2 YYNGEE. The CDR3 is made up of 15 amino acids. The CDR3 nucleotides are TGTGCCAGCAGCGGACAGGCTTCGAGCTCCTACGAGCAGTACTTC. Protein product: CASSGQASSSYEQYF.

The table lists this clonotype with a few counts. CDR3 residues: CASSSSGISDTQYF. DNA for the CDR3: TGTGCCAGCAGCAGTAGCGGGATTTCAGATACGCAGTATTTT. The chain joins TRBV7-9 to TRBJ2-3; 8 bases line up with TRBD2. V was clipped by 5 bases and J by 4 bases; unmatched bases: 5. CDR3 length equals 14 residues. CDR1 SEHNR and CDR2 FQNEAQ come from the germline V gene (reference sequence).

This clonotype came up a few times. The genes are TRBV2 and TRBJ2-7, with 8 bases lining up with TRBD1. The CDR3 loop spans 11 amino acids. The V segment lost 9 bases and the J segment 3 bases; nucleotides outside the gene matches: 1. Germline loops: CDR1 SNHLY, CDR2 FYNNEI. This CDR3 reads CASGQGYEQYF. CDR3 coding DNA: TGTGCCAGTGGACAGGGCTACGAGCAGTACTTC. Filled out from reference TRBV2 and TRBJ2-7, the complete variable domain reads EPEVTQTPSHQVTQMGQEVILRCVPISNHLYFYWYRQILGQKVEFLVSFYNNEISEKSEIFDDQFSVERPDGSNFTLKIRSTKLEDSAMYFCASGQGYEQYFGPGTRLTVT.

The chain uses TRBV12-3 or TRBV12-4 and TRBJ2-1; D call uncertain. V lost 3 bases and J lost 2, with 11 bases in between. The CDR3 length is 15 residues. Written as DNA, the CDR3 is TGTGCCAGCAGTTTGACCCCGTTCGCCTACAATGAGCAGTTCTTC. Its translation is CASSLTPFAYNEQFF.

This clonotype was seen a few times. This chain connects TRBV7-2 to TRBJ2-3; 16 nucleotides align to TRBD2. Germline V gene lookup returns CDR1 SGHTA and CDR2 FQGNSA. CDR3 length: 17 amino acids. Trimming at V came to 2 bases and at J to 9 bases, leaving 8 bases not matched to a gene. As DNA, the CDR3 is TGTGCCAGCAGCTTATCCTCCGGGACTAGCGGGAGGGAGACGCAGTATTTT. As protein: CASSLSSGTSGRETQYF. Filled out from reference TRBV7-2 and TRBJ2-3, the complete variable domain reads GAGVSQSPSNKVTEKGKDVELRCDPISGHTALYWYRQSLGQGLEFLIYFQGNSAPDKSGLPSDRFSAERTGGSVSTLTIQRTQQEDSAVYLCASSLSSGTSGRETQYFGPGTRLTVL.

This clonotype was seen at least ten times. The V and J genes are TRBV12-3 or TRBV12-4 and TRBJ1-2; 7 nucleotides line up with TRBD1. Trimming took 3 bases from V and 8 from J; bases not matched to a gene: 6. CDR3 length equals 13 residues. The CDR3 spells CASSFSQGEGYTF. Written as DNA, the CDR3 is TGTGCCAGCAGTTTTTCGCAGGGGGAAGGCTACACCTTC.

This clonotype occurred once. The CDR3 bases are TGTGCCAGCAGTTACTCGGCGAGCTCCTCATCCTACAATGAGCAGTTCTTC. It yields the protein CASSYSASSSSYNEQFF. The chain has TRBV6-2 or TRBV6-3 and TRBJ2-1; D is unclear. Trimming pared 0 bases from V and 1 base from J, leaving 13 bases between. Looked up from germline, CDR1 is MNHEY and CDR2 is SVGEGT. This CDR3 is built from 17 residues.

V gene TRBV20-1 combines with J gene TRBJ2-2; possibly TRBD1 or TRBD2 for D (6 bases each). This CDR3 is built from 13 residues. Germline CDR1 is DFQATT and CDR2 is SNEGSKA (reference sequence). V gave up 8 bases and J gave up 5 bases, with 15 bases separating them. DNA for the CDR3: TGCAGTCTGACTGGCGGGACAACCGGGGAGCTGTTTTTT. It yields the protein CSLTGGTTGELFF.

This clonotype was observed a handful of times. This chain connects TRBV12-3 or TRBV12-4 to TRBJ1-5, with TRBD1 as a possible D gene (6 bases). V lost 4 bases and J lost 4, with 17 bases in between. The CDR3 runs to 16 residues. The CDR3 bases are TGTGCCAGCAGTTCCTTGACAGGCTTGGGGAATCAGCCCCAGCATTTT. Translation gives CASSSLTGLGNQPQHF.

Concerning this clonotype: Germline and junction disagree at one end, which may indicate a read error. The chain combines TRBV25-1 with TRBJ1-6; D is unresolved. The CDR3 contains 12 residues. Germline CDR1 is MGHDK and CDR2 is SYGVNS. Written as DNA, the CDR3 is TGTGCCAGCAGTGAAGGGTTAAGTCCCCTACACTTT. Its protein product is CASSEGLSPLHF.

This chain connects TRBV7-2 to TRBJ1-1, with D uncertain. Germline V gene lookup returns CDR1 SGHTA and CDR2 FQGNSA. Between the trimmed V and J ends, which lost 4 bases and 3 bases, there was a span of 15 bases. The CDR3 has 15 residues. CDR3 amino acids: CASSSPLGIDTEAFF. The CDR3 DNA reads as TGTGCCAGCAGCTCACCTCTTGGAATAGACACTGAAGCTTTCTTT.

V is TRBV7-9 and J is TRBJ1-2, with 7 bases matching TRBD1. Unmatched junction bases numbered 4, after V lost 1 base and J lost 8 bases. The CDR3 has 13 residues. Germline CDR1 is SEHNR and CDR2 is FQNEAQ (reference sequence). CDR3 loop: CASSLGGGGGYTF. Here the CDR3 DNA reads TGTGCCAGCAGCTTAGGAGGGGGCGGCGGCTACACCTTC.